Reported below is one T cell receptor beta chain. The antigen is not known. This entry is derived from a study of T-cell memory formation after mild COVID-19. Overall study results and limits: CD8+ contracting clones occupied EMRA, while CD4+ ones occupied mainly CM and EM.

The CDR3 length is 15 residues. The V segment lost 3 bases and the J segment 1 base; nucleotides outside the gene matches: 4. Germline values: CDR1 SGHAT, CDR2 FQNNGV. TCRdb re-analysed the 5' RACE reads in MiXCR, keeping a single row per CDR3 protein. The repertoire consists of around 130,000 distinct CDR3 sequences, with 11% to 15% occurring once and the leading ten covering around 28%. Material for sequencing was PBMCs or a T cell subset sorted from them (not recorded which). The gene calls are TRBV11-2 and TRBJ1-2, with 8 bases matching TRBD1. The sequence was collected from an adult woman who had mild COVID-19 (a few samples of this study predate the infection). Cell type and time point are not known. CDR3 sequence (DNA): TGTGCCAGCAGCTTCGGGACAGGAGATAACTATGGCTACACCTTC. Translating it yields CASSFGTGDNYGYTF.